One sample yielded the 17 T cell receptor beta chains listed below, sequenced in a study of blood T cell repertoires in COVID-19. Assay: immunoSEQ multiplex PCR; the TCRdb copy retains only in-frame clones and omits some. The table includes 80,000 to 85,000 clones, more than 80% detected once. The source material was peripheral blood. These receptors were collected from a human donor in a cohort sampled during active COVID-19.

The chain employs TRBV5-1 and TRBJ2-7; 10 bases are a match to TRBD1. V lost 3 bases to trimming and J lost 6 bases; unmatched junction nucleotides: 3. The CDR3 contains 13 residues. Germline V lookup: CDR1 SGHRS, CDR2 YFSETQ. The CDR3 nucleotides are TGCGCCAGCAGCTCAGGACAGGGGGGCGAGCAGTACTTC. The encoded protein is CASSSGQGGEQYF.

This chain uses TRBV5-5 with TRBJ2-7, with a weak D call TRBD2 (6 bases). Trimming cost V 4 bases and J 2 bases, with 13 bases left between them. CDR3 length: 14 amino acids. Germline V gene sequence: CDR1 SGHKS, CDR2 YYEKEE (reference sequence). The CDR3 reads CASSPGTPTYEQYF. Here the CDR3 DNA reads TGTGCCAGCAGCCCCGGGACTCCTACCTACGAGCAGTACTTC.

The chain is built from TRBV13 and TRBJ1-5, with D perhaps matching TRBD1 (5 bases). This CDR3 is built from 14 residues. The V end was cut by 2 bases, the J end by 4 bases, with 9 bases between. Looked up from germline, CDR1 is PRHDT and CDR2 is FYEKMQ (reference sequence). The CDR3 DNA sequence: TGTGCCAGCAGCTTAAGGGGCACGAATCAGCCCCAGCATTTT. This codes for CASSLRGTNQPQHF.

The rearrangement joins TRBV6-5 to TRBJ1-2, with TRBD1 as a possible D gene (5 bases). Per germline, CDR1 MNHEY and CDR2 SVGAGI. The V end was cut by 6 bases, the J end by 4 bases, with 12 bases between. The CDR3 has 13 amino acids. The CDR3 sequence: CASRGQGGYGYTF. The DNA of the CDR3 is TGTGCCAGCAGGGGGCAGGGCGGCTATGGCTACACCTTC.

Only one count was recorded for this clone. The rearrangement joins TRBV7-9 to TRBJ1-4, with a tentative D call TRBD1 (5 bases). Trimming took 5 bases from V and 7 from J, leaving 20 bases between them. The CDR3 is 16 amino acids. Germline assignment: CDR1 SEHNR and CDR2 FQNEAQ (reference sequence). The CDR3 DNA sequence: TGTGCCAGCAGCCCATCCGCCTCGGGGGGGGGTGAAAAACTGTTTTTT. It translates to CASSPSASGGGEKLFF. Combining the CDR3 with reference TRBV7-9 and TRBJ1-4 gives the whole variable domain DTGVSQNPRHKITKRGQNVTFRCDPISEHNRLYWYRQTLGQGPEFLTYFQNEAQLEKSRLLSDRFSAERPKGSFSTLEIQRTEQGDSAMYLCASSPSASGGGEKLFFGSGTQLSVL.

The chain carries TRBV5-1 and TRBJ2-1; D is unresolved. Germline assignment: CDR1 SGHRS and CDR2 YFSETQ. This CDR3 has 15 residues. The germline V and J ends were trimmed by 1 base and 7 bases, with 15 bases remaining between them. This chain's CDR3 is CASSLSDPAANEQFF. The CDR3 DNA reads TGCGCCAGCAGCTTGTCCGATCCCGCCGCGAATGAGCAGTTCTTC.

The chain carries TRBV5-4 and TRBJ2-2, with TRBD1 matching over 12 bases. V lost 3 bases and J lost 6; bases outside the gene matches: 3. The CDR3 is made up of 15 amino acids. Per the germline V gene, CDR1 is SGHNT and CDR2 is YYREEE (reference sequence). The CDR3 protein is CASSWGQGASGELFF. CDR3 in DNA: TGTGCCAGCAGCTGGGGACAGGGGGCTTCCGGGGAGCTGTTTTTT.

This chain connects TRBV9 to TRBJ1-2, with 8 bases that match TRBD1. With 3 bases clipped from V and 7 bases from J, the junction kept 5 bases outside the gene matches. The CDR3 is made up of 13 amino acids. Germline V lookup: CDR1 SGDLS, CDR2 YYNGEE. In nucleotides, the CDR3 is TGTGCCAGCAGCGCCGGACAGGGAAGTGGCTACACCTTC. Amino acid sequence: CASSAGQGSGYTF.

The rearrangement uses TRBV5-6 and TRBJ2-1, with 11 positions matching TRBD2. CDR3 length equals 15 residues. Trimming at V came to 3 bases and at J to 6 bases, leaving 5 bases not matched to a gene. The germline V gene encodes CDR1 SGHDT and CDR2 YYEEEE. The CDR3 reads CASSSTSGEANEQFF. CDR3 nucleotide sequence: TGTGCCAGCAGCTCGACTAGCGGGGAGGCCAATGAGCAGTTCTTC. Together with reference TRBV5-6 and TRBJ2-1, the CDR3 gives the full variable domain: DAGVTQSPTHLIKTRGQQVTLRCSPKSGHDTVSWYQQALGQGPQFIFQYYEEEERQRGNFPDRFSGHQFPNYSSELNVNALLLGDSALYLCASSSTSGEANEQFFGPGTRLTVL.

J is TRBJ2-2 and V is TRBV20-1, with unresolved D. Germline CDR1 and CDR2: DFQATT and SNEGSKA (reference sequence). V gave up 3 bases and J gave up 4 bases, with 15 bases separating them. The CDR3 sequence is 15 residues long. The chain's CDR3 is CSASFRRSATGELFF. In DNA, the CDR3 is TGCAGTGCTAGTTTCAGGCGTTCGGCCACCGGGGAGCTGTTTTTT.

V and J are TRBV9 and TRBJ1-4; D ambiguous. The CDR3 has 13 residues. CDR1 is SGDLS and CDR2 is YYNGEE in the germline V gene. Trimming stripped 5 bases from V and 8 bases from J, with 13 bases between. The CDR3 DNA reads TGTGCCAGCAGTGGGAGTTTAGGCGAAAAACTGTTTTTT. This codes for CASSGSLGEKLFF.

This chain links TRBV10-3 with TRBJ1-1; the D is unclear. V gave up 4 bases and J gave up 5 bases, with 14 bases separating them. The CDR3 runs 14 residues. Per germline, CDR1 ENHRY and CDR2 SYGVKD. CDR3 region: CAISVRSGLTEAFF. The CDR3 DNA sequence: TGTGCCATCAGTGTACGGTCCGGGTTAACTGAAGCTTTCTTT.

The chain carries TRBV7-8 and TRBJ1-1; TRBD1 matches 10 bases. The CDR3 covers 18 residues. Per germline, CDR1 SGHVS and CDR2 FQNEAQ. V was clipped by 5 bases and J by 2 bases; unmatched bases: 14. The CDR3 reads CASSRKTGTGALNTEAFF. The CDR3 nucleotides are TGTGCCAGCAGCCGAAAAACCGGGACAGGGGCCCTCAACACTGAAGCTTTCTTT. Together with reference TRBV7-8 and TRBJ1-1, the CDR3 gives the full variable domain: GAGVSQSPRYKVAKRGQDVALRCDPISGHVSLFWYQQALGQGPEFLTYFQNEAQLDKSGLPSDRFFAERPEGSVSTLKIQRTQQEDSAVYLCASSRKTGTGALNTEAFFGQGTRLTVV.

The chain carries TRBV7-6 and TRBJ2-2; 8 bases are shared with TRBD2. The CDR3 sequence is 16 residues long. Trimming at V came to 2 bases and at J to 7 bases, leaving 9 bases not matched to a gene. In germline, CDR1 is SGHVS, CDR2 FNYEAQ. The CDR3 region is CASSLLNSGAGGELFF. CDR3 DNA sequence: TGTGCCAGCAGCTTACTGAATAGCGGGGCGGGCGGGGAGCTGTTTTTT.

This clone was detected a few times. The rearrangement joins TRBV5-1 to TRBJ2-7; D gene ambiguous. V was trimmed by 0 bases and J by 0 bases, leaving 4 bases between them. The CDR3 is 13 residues long. CDR1 is SGHRS, CDR2 YFSETQ, per germline. The CDR3 protein is CASSLDNSYEQYF. In DNA, the CDR3 is TGCGCCAGCAGCTTGGACAACTCCTACGAGCAGTACTTC.

The CDR3 DNA is TGTGCCAGCAGCCAAGAAATCCTCCGCTCTGGGGCCAACGTCCTGACTTTC. It is translated as CASSQEILRSGANVLTF. The gene calls are TRBV4-2 and TRBJ2-6; D remains unclear. Per the germline V gene, CDR1 is LGHNA and CDR2 is YNFKEQ. V lost 0 bases, J lost 0 bases, and 9 bases lay in between. This CDR3 is built from 17 residues.

The rearrangement uses TRBV5-5 and TRBJ1-2, with D possibly being TRBD1 (6 bases). This CDR3 is built from 17 residues. V lost 4 bases to trimming and J lost 1 base, with 20 bases between them. The germline gives CDR1 SGHKS, CDR2 YYEKEE (reference sequence). CDR3 in DNA: TGTGCCAGCAGCCCATTACTACAGGGAAGGGGTAACTATGGCTACACCTTC. It codes for CASSPLLQGRGNYGYTF.